This T cell receptor (beta chain) stems from a study of technical replicates of blood from a few donors. Germline lookup yields CDR1 SGDLS and CDR2 YYNGEE. J gave up 5 bases and V 4 bases, and 11 bases lay outside the gene matches. The CDR3 is 16 amino acids. TCRdb's copy holds only in-frame clones and misses some; the assay was immunoSEQ multiplex PCR. This table has 84,000 or so clones, roughly 94% appearing once. The sequencing sample was made of T cells isolated from PBMCs. The source is a human donor in good health. The chain combines TRBV9 with TRBJ2-1; 8 bases are shared with TRBD1. CDR3 residues: CASSPEGQGSHNEQFF. CDR3 nucleotides: TGTGCCAGCAGCCCGGAAGGACAGGGATCCCACAATGAGCAGTTCTTC.